Listed below are T cell receptor beta chains from one sample, sequenced in a study of blood T cells in healthy people across ages. MiXCR, run by TCRdb on the 5' RACE reads, gives a single entry per CDR3 protein. Here the sample spans roughly 500,000 distinct CDR3 sequences, 27% being singletons. Material: blood. Every receptor here comes from a woman in her 70s in good health. Each CDR3 is given with its conserved first and last residue. Fields, in order: V gene, clone size, J gene, D gene, CDR3 protein, CDR3 DNA. D genes are given only for firm matches. Size values are once, few and many counts, or a class for expanded clones, and some rows have none.

TRBV6-1	.	TRBJ2-3	TRBD2	CASNPLAGGGGSTDTQYF	TGTGCCAGCAACCCCCTAGCGGGGGGCGGGGGGTCGACAGATACGCAGTATTTT
TRBV29-1	few	TRBJ2-1	TRBD2	CSVLAGGSHNEQFF	TGCAGCGTTTTAGCGGGGGGATCCCACAATGAGCAGTTCTTC
TRBV7-2	few	TRBJ2-2	TRBD1	CVSSFDRDRGELFF	TGTGTCAGCAGCTTCGACCGGGACAGGGGGGAGCTGTTTTTT
TRBV7-8	.	TRBJ2-5	.	CASSPGGYQETQYF	TGTGCCAGCAGTCCGGGGGGCTACCAAGAGACCCAGTACTTC
TRBV7-2	.	TRBJ1-5	TRBD1	CASSFGGTVSQPQHF	TGTGCCAGCAGCTTTGGTGGGACAGTCAGTCAGCCCCAGCATTTT
TRBV5-1	few	TRBJ1-3	.	CASSSGGAGNTIYF	TGTGCCAGCAGTTCTGGGGGAGCAGGAAACACCATATATTTT
TRBV5-1	few	TRBJ2-5	TRBD1	CASSLGSGTALQETQYF	TGCGCCAGCAGCTTGGGGTCCGGGACAGCCCTCCAAGAGACCCAGTACTTC
TRBV7-2	few	TRBJ2-3	.	CASSPRAIDTQYF	TGTGCCAGCAGCCCCCGGGCGATAGATACGCAGTATTTT
TRBV20-1	.	TRBJ2-3	TRBD2	CSAGLAGTPEYF	TGCAGTGCAGGACTAGCGGGGACGCCAGAGTATTTT
TRBV7-2	few	TRBJ2-3	.	CASSEGHAEGDTQYF	TGTGCCAGCAGCGAGGGACACGCTGAGGGAGATACGCAGTATTTT
TRBV5-1	.	TRBJ2-7	.	CASSVDPNSYEQYF	TGCGCCAGCAGTGTGGATCCCAACTCCTACGAGCAGTACTTC
TRBV5-1	.	TRBJ1-2	.	CASSFGRSYGYTF	TGCGCCAGCAGCTTCGGCAGGAGCTATGGCTACACCTTC
TRBV18	.	TRBJ2-5	.	CASSPLSTAKETQYF	TGTGCCAGCTCACCACTGTCAACAGCAAAAGAGACCCAGTACTTC
TRBV20-1	few	TRBJ1-1	TRBD1	CSALLTGEEVAFF	TGCAGTGCCCTCCTGACAGGGGAGGAAGTAGCTTTCTTT
TRBV20-1	.	TRBJ2-3	TRBD1	CSATNRGSTDTQYF	TGCAGTGCTACAAACAGGGGAAGCACAGATACGCAGTATTTT
TRBV5-1	.	TRBJ2-5	.	CASSLMKARRSETQYF	TGCGCCAGCAGTTTGATGAAGGCAAGGAGGTCAGAGACCCAGTACTTC
TRBV20-1	few	TRBJ2-1	.	CSARGAGPGLDPYNEQFF	TGCAGTGCTAGAGGGGCCGGCCCGGGGCTGGACCCATACAATGAGCAGTTCTTC
TRBV3-1	few	TRBJ2-2	.	CASTPRYYTGELFF	TGTGCCAGCACCCCACGGTATTACACCGGGGAGCTGTTTTTT
TRBV20-1	.	TRBJ1-1	.	CSARSHGNTEAFF	TGCAGTGCTAGAAGCCACGGAAACACTGAAGCTTTCTTT
TRBV4-3	.	TRBJ2-4	.	CASSQDGIVQYF	TGCGCCAGCAGCCAAGATGGAATAGTTCAGTACTTC
TRBV12-3/TRBV12-4	once	TRBJ2-4	.	CASSLGWTTIVKNIQYF	TGTGCCAGCAGTTTAGGCTGGACAACCATAGTCAAAAACATTCAGTACTTC
TRBV12-3/TRBV12-4	.	TRBJ2-3	TRBD2	CASSPSGLAGGGIADTQYF	TGTGCCAGCAGTCCCTCGGGACTAGCGGGGGGTGGAATCGCAGATACGCAGTATTTT
TRBV7-3	.	TRBJ1-1	TRBD1	CASSPDRAGLAFF	TGTGCCAGCAGCCCTGACAGGGCGGGCTTGGCTTTCTTT
TRBV6-4	.	TRBJ2-5	.	CASSQDWGDATQYF	TGTGCCAGCAGCCAGGATTGGGGGGATGCGACCCAGTACTTC
TRBV29-1	.	TRBJ1-2	.	CSVDASGPFTGYTF	TGCAGCGTTGACGCGTCAGGGCCCTTCACTGGCTACACCTTC
TRBV12-5	.	TRBJ2-4	.	CASGLVGAPVQYF	TGTGCTAGTGGTTTGGTAGGTGCGCCCGTTCAGTACTTC
TRBV20-1	.	TRBJ2-2	.	CSARVSGASGELFF	TGCAGTGCTAGAGTGTCCGGCGCCTCCGGGGAGCTGTTTTTT
TRBV10-3	few	TRBJ1-3	.	CAISAGAGNTIYF	TGTGCCATCAGTGCCGGGGCTGGAAACACCATATATTTT
TRBV20-1	few	TRBJ2-2	.	CSARDPARTDGSGELFF	TGCAGTGCTAGAGATCCGGCTAGAACGGATGGGTCCGGGGAGCTGTTTTTT
TRBV29-1	few	TRBJ2-6	.	CSVVVGAGANVLTF	TGCAGCGTTGTCGTCGGGGCTGGGGCCAACGTCCTGACTTTC
TRBV6-2/TRBV6-3	.	TRBJ2-5	.	CASSYFETQYF	TGTGCCAGCAGTTACTTCGAGACCCAGTACTTC